The 15 T cell receptor beta chains given below trace back to one sample, sequenced in a study of post-analysis software for immune sequencing data. Whole-study results and caveats: Higher frequency in patients than in controls was seen for roughly five TRBV segments, with TRBV5-6, TRBV5-1 and TRBV20-1 among them.

These receptors' antigens are unknown. The authors incorporated unique molecular identifiers into the TCR beta cDNA libraries. TCRdb itself ran the PCR reads through MiXCR, one entry per CDR3 protein. The sample holds around 200,000 distinct CDR3 sequences, approximately 28% seen once. The sequencing input was blood. The receptors shown here come from a girl aged 2-17 years with multiple sclerosis.

The rearrangement uses TRBV5-1 and TRBJ2-2, with TRBD1 as a possible D gene (6 bases). With 4 bases removed from V and 15 bases from J, the gap between germline ends came to 16 bases. The CDR3 spans 12 residues. Germline assignment: CDR1 SGHRS and CDR2 YFSETQ. DNA of the CDR3: TGCGCCAGCAGCACCGACAGGCGAAGGGTGTTTTTT. The encoded protein is CASSTDRRRVFF.

On this clonotype: This may come from a read error, since a much larger clone is one base off. The chain uses TRBV7-8 and TRBJ2-7; no clear D. Germline CDR1 and CDR2: SGHVS and FQNEAQ. The CDR3 runs to 13 residues. The germline V and J ends were trimmed by 5 bases and 6 bases, with 14 bases remaining between them. CDR3 residues: CASSAQSPTEQYF. CDR3 DNA: TGTGCCAGCAGCGCCCAGAGCCCCACCGAGCAGTACTTC.

This rearrangement joins TRBV5-6 to TRBJ2-1; 9 nucleotides match TRBD1. The V gene's germline CDR1 is SGHDT and CDR2 YYEEEE. The CDR3 totals 20 residues. After removal of 1 base from V and 4 bases from J, the junction contained 18 bases not matched to a gene. CDR3 in DNA: TGTGCCAGCAGCTTGTTTTCCCCGACCACGGACAGGGGACAGTACAATGAGCAGTTCTTC. Protein: CASSLFSPTTDRGQYNEQFF. Together with reference TRBV5-6 and TRBJ2-1, the CDR3 gives the full variable domain: DAGVTQSPTHLIKTRGQQVTLRCSPKSGHDTVSWYQQALGQGPQFIFQYYEEEERQRGNFPDRFSGHQFPNYSSELNVNALLLGDSALYLCASSLFSPTTDRGQYNEQFFGPGTRLTVL.

The chain joins TRBV20-1 to TRBJ2-1, with unresolved D. The CDR3 contains 15 residues. The V gene's germline CDR1 is DFQATT and CDR2 SNEGSKA (reference sequence). V was pared by 0 bases and J by 4 bases, with 13 bases between. CDR3 coding DNA: TGCAGTGCTAGAGACGGGTCAGGTCCTTACAATGAGCAGTTCTTC. Translation gives CSARDGSGPYNEQFF.

This clonotype was recorded a few times. The chain joins TRBV14 to TRBJ1-2; D may be TRBD1 (5 bases). V lost 5 bases, J lost 5 bases, and 12 bases lay in between. CDR3 length: 13 amino acids. Germline CDR1 is SGHDN and CDR2 is FVKESK. This chain's CDR3 is CASSWGNLYGYTF. CDR3 bases: TGTGCCAGCAGCTGGGGCAATCTTTATGGCTACACCTTC. The variable domain in full, completed from reference TRBV14 and TRBJ1-2, reads EAGVTQFPSHSVIEKGQTVTLRCDPISGHDNLYWYRRVMGKEIKFLLHFVKESKQDESGMPNNRFLAERTGGTYSTLKVQPAELEDSGVYFCASSWGNLYGYTFGSGTRLTVV.

In its sample, this clonotype was seen once. The gene calls are TRBV6-5 and TRBJ1-6, with unresolved D. This CDR3 is built from 12 residues. The germline V and J ends were trimmed by 6 bases and 5 bases, with 5 bases remaining between them. Germline CDR1 and CDR2: MNHEY and SVGAGI. CDR3: CASRGDNSPLHF. DNA for the CDR3: TGTGCCAGCAGGGGCGATAATTCACCCCTCCACTTT.

This clonotype was recorded only once. This may stem from a read error, because a much larger clone lies one nucleotide away. The CDR3 DNA reads as TGTGCCACCAGGGGACAGCGCAATGAGCAGTTCTTC. Encoded protein: CATRGQRNEQFF. The chain joins TRBV24-1 to TRBJ2-1; TRBD1 matches at 7 bases. The CDR3 has 12 amino acids. Trimming at V came to 7 bases and at J to 6 bases, leaving 2 bases not matched to a gene. Per germline, CDR1 KGHDR and CDR2 SFDVKD.

This clonotype was counted many times. V is TRBV7-9 and J is TRBJ2-5, with TRBD2 matching over 11 bases. The CDR3 runs 13 residues. V shed 10 bases and J 4 bases; nucleotides not matched to a gene: 5. Germline V CDR1 and CDR2: SEHNR, FQNEAQ (reference sequence). CDR3 sequence: CATTGTSGETQYF. For the CDR3, the DNA is TGTGCCACCACCGGGACTAGCGGAGAGACCCAGTACTTC.

There are a few counts of this clonotype. The gene calls are TRBV5-1 and TRBJ2-7, with 10 bases matching TRBD1. V lost 3 bases and J lost 2; bases outside the gene matches: 5. The CDR3 covers 15 residues. Germline CDR1 SGHRS, CDR2 YFSETQ. CDR3 coding DNA: TGCGCCAGCAGCTGGGGGACAGGGGAGCCCTACGAGCAGTACTTC. Amino acids: CASSWGTGEPYEQYF.

This clonotype was picked up many times. The chain joins TRBV4-1 to TRBJ2-3; D unclear. The V end lost 4 bases, the J end lost 0 bases, and 5 bases lay between the germline ends. Germline V lookup: CDR1 MGHRA, CDR2 YSYEKL. This CDR3 contains 13 residues. CDR3 protein: CASSPVSTDTQYF. In nucleotides, the CDR3 is TGCGCCAGCAGCCCCGTTAGCACAGATACGCAGTATTTT.

This clonotype was picked up a small number of times. The genes are TRBV11-2 and TRBJ2-7, with 7 bases fitting TRBD1. CDR1 is SGHAT and CDR2 is FQNNGV in the germline V gene. Losses at the gene ends were 2 bases for V and 3 bases for J; bases not matched to a gene: 7. The CDR3 covers 15 residues. CDR3 DNA sequence: TGTGCCAGCAGCTTAATTAAGGGGGCGGACTACGAGCAGTACTTC. Its translation is CASSLIKGADYEQYF.

This CDR3 reads CASSRGGTETQYF. CDR3 nucleotide sequence: TGTGCCAGCAGCCGGGGGGGGACGGAGACCCAGTACTTC. This chain joins TRBV7-3 and TRBJ2-5; the match to TRBD2 covers 8 bases. J gave up 5 bases and V 5 bases, and 4 bases lay outside the gene matches. The CDR3 contains 13 residues. CDR1 is SGHTA, CDR2 FQGTGA, per germline.

A note on this clonotype: Just one base apart from a much larger clone, this may be a read error. The rearrangement joins TRBV24-1 to TRBJ2-5; the D call may be TRBD1 or TRBD2 (5 bases each). Germline values: CDR1 KGHDR, CDR2 SFDVKD. CDR3 length: 16 residues. The V gene lost 5 bases and the J gene lost 11 bases, with 26 bases spanning the gap. CDR3 coding DNA: TGTGCCACCAGTGCCTCGGGGCCTATTAACTACAATGAGCAGTACTTC. As protein: CATSASGPINYNEQYF.

The V call is TRBV29-1, the J call TRBJ2-7, with TRBD1 matching over 11 bases. The V gene's germline CDR1 is SQVTM and CDR2 ANQGSEA. The CDR3 has 14 residues. J was trimmed by 4 bases and V by 6 bases; bases with no gene match: 8. CDR3 loop: CSVTGTGGVYEQYF. Here the CDR3 DNA reads TGCAGCGTAACTGGGACAGGGGGAGTGTACGAGCAGTACTTC.

This clonotype has ten or more counts. V and J are TRBV15 and TRBJ2-3; TRBD2 is a possible D gene (6 bases). This CDR3 contains 13 residues. Per the germline V gene, CDR1 is LNHNV and CDR2 is YYDKDF (reference sequence). Trimming stripped 5 bases from V and 4 bases from J, with 10 bases between. CDR3 sequence: CATSAGKADTQYF. In nucleotides, the CDR3 is TGTGCCACCAGCGCGGGAAAAGCAGATACGCAGTATTTT.